These T cell receptor beta chains were read from a single sample in a study of blood T cell repertoires in COVID-19. Some clones are missing from TCRdb's copy, which holds only in-frame ones; the method was immunoSEQ multiplex PCR. Among some 83,000 clones listed, roughly four fifths were seen once. Sequenced material: peripheral blood. All receptors come from a human donor in a cohort sampled during active COVID-19. Both conserved end residues are part of each CDR3. D genes are given only for firm matches. Where a row states a size, it is once, few, many or the class of an expanded clone; other rows omit it.

size	D	V	length	J	DNA	CDR3
-	-	TRBV9	16	TRBJ2-2	TGTGCCAGCAGCGTAGAGAAGACAACGAACACCGGGGAGCTGTTTTTT	CASSVEKTTNTGELFF
-	TRBD1	TRBV9	14	TRBJ1-1	TGTGCCAGCAGCTTCACAGGGGTAGGGACTGAAGCTTTCTTT	CASSFTGVGTEAFF
-	-	TRBV5-1	13	TRBJ1-2	TGCGCCAGCAGCTGGGACACCCAGCGGGGCTACACCTTC	CASSWDTQRGYTF
-	-	TRBV12-5	12	TRBJ2-1	TGTGCTAGTGGCCCGGGGAACAATGAGCAGTTCTTC	CASGPGNNEQFF
-	-	TRBV5-4	13	TRBJ2-7	TGTGCCAGCAGCTTTTCTCAGGATGGGTGGCAGTACTTC	CASSFSQDGWQYF
-	TRBD2	TRBV19	19	TRBJ2-5	TGTGCCAGTAGTATTCAAATTAGGACGGGGGGGCCGTTCCAAGAGACCCAGTACTTC	CASSIQIRTGGPFQETQYF
-	-	TRBV6-5	13	TRBJ2-7	TGTGCCAGCAGTAACCCCGGGACAACCGAGCAGTACTTC	CASSNPGTTEQYF
-	-	TRBV21-1	17	TRBJ1-2	TGTGCCAGCAGCAAAAAAGGCGTGAGCGGGATAAACTATGGCTACACCTTC	CASSKKGVSGINYGYTF
-	-	TRBV21-1	14	TRBJ2-7	TGTGCCAGCACCCCTAGGGGCCACTCCTACGAGCAGTACTTC	CASTPRGHSYEQYF
-	TRBD1	TRBV18	15	TRBJ2-7	TGTGCCAGCTCACGTTCGGGACAGGGATACTACGAGCAGTACTTC	CASSRSGQGYYEQYF
-	TRBD2	TRBV4-2	16	TRBJ2-5	TGTGCCAGCAGCCCGCTAGCGGGGGGCACCGGGGAGACCCAGTACTTC	CASSPLAGGTGETQYF
once	TRBD1	TRBV9	16	TRBJ2-3	TGTGCCAGCAGCACCAGGACAGGGACTAGCACAGATACGCAGTATTTT	CASSTRTGTSTDTQYF
-	TRBD1	TRBV5-5	13	TRBJ2-7	TGTGCCAGCAGGGAGACAGGGATCGGCGAGCAGTACTTC	CASRETGIGEQYF
-	TRBD1	TRBV2	15	TRBJ1-4	TGTGCCAGCAGTTCAGGGGGCGGTCAATATGAAAAACTGTTTTTT	CASSSGGGQYEKLFF
-	-	TRBV11-2	19	TRBJ1-4	TGTGCCAGCAGCCCCCGCCCGGGACACCACCCTTGGACTAATGAAAAACTGTTTTTT	CASSPRPGHHPWTNEKLFF
-	-	TRBV6-5	15	TRBJ1-1	TGTGCCAGTCGCCACTTCAGGGAGGGCGACACTGAAGCTTTCTTT	CASRHFREGDTEAFF
-	TRBD2	TRBV9	17	TRBJ2-3	TGTGCCAGCAGCATCCCCTTTAGCGGGGGTGACACAGATACGCAGTATTTT	CASSIPFSGGDTDTQYF
-	-	TRBV6-5	14	TRBJ2-1	TGTGCCACCGCCCCCCCACAGGGCTACAATGAGCAGTTCTTC	CATAPPQGYNEQFF
-	TRBD2	TRBV5-1	19	TRBJ2-3	TGCGCCAGCAGCTTGGGACCTAGCGGGGGGGCCTCTAGCACAGATACGCAGTATTTT	CASSLGPSGGASSTDTQYF
few	-	TRBV3-1/TRBV3-2	13	TRBJ1-1	TGTGCCAGCAGAAGCCGAATGAACACTGAAGCTTTCTTT	CASRSRMNTEAFF
-	-	TRBV5-1	14	TRBJ2-5	TGCGCCAGCAGCTTGGGTCTTGTCCAAGAGACCCAGTACTTC	CASSLGLVQETQYF
once	TRBD1	TRBV13	17	TRBJ1-1	TGTGCCAGCAGCTTAGGAGGGGGCGCAACCCTGAACACTGAAGCTTTCTTT	CASSLGGGATLNTEAFF
-	TRBD1	TRBV11-3	18	TRBJ1-5	TGTGCCAGCAGACAACCAATACGCGACAGGGGTAGCAATCAGCCCCAGCATTTT	CASRQPIRDRGSNQPQHF
-	TRBD1	TRBV10-3	17	TRBJ2-1	TGTGCCATCAGTGAGTCGGACAGGGGCCTTTCCTACAATGAGCAGTTCTTC	CAISESDRGLSYNEQFF
once	TRBD2	TRBV15	17	TRBJ2-1	TGTGCCACCAGCAGTGGGGATAGCGGGCGGATCCGCAATGAGCAGTTCTTC	CATSSGDSGRIRNEQFF
-	TRBD1	TRBV6-5	12	TRBJ2-7	TGTGCCAGCGGCAGGGGGCGGAACGAGCAGTACTTC	CASGRGRNEQYF
-	TRBD1	TRBV6-5	14	TRBJ2-3	TGTGCCAGCAGTTGGGGACAGGGGACAGATACGCAGTATTTT	CASSWGQGTDTQYF
-	TRBD1	TRBV28	15	TRBJ1-4	TGTGCCAGCAGTTTTCTACAGGGGGAGAGGGAAAAACTGTTTTTT	CASSFLQGEREKLFF
-	TRBD2	TRBV5-4	14	TRBJ2-1	TGTGCCAGCAGCTTGGGGGGACTAGCTGTTGAGCAGTTCTTC	CASSLGGLAVEQFF
once	-	TRBV11-2	16	TRBJ2-5	TGTGCCAGCAGCTTAGTAGACGGGGGGCCATTAGAGACCCAGTACTTC	CASSLVDGGPLETQYF
-	TRBD1	TRBV29-1	13	TRBJ2-1	TGCAGCGTTGACGGGACAGGGTACAATGAGCAGTTCTTC	CSVDGTGYNEQFF
-	-	TRBV2	11	TRBJ2-2	TGTGCCAGCATCGACACCGGGGAGCTGTTTTTT	CASIDTGELFF
-	TRBD1	TRBV2	14	TRBJ1-5	TGTGCCAGCAGGGACAGGCGGGGCAATCAGCCCCAGCATTTT	CASRDRRGNQPQHF
-	-	TRBV5-1	16	TRBJ2-2	TGCGCCAGCAGCTCGGTGAGGACTTTTTTCTCGGGGGAGCTGTTTTTT	CASSSVRTFFSGELFF
few	-	TRBV3-1/TRBV3-2	15	TRBJ1-1	TGTGCCAGCAGCCATTCCCCCCCCGGAGGCACTGAAGCTTTCTTT	CASSHSPPGGTEAFF
once	TRBD1	TRBV2	14	TRBJ1-4	TGTGCCAGCGCGAGACAGGGCAATAATGAAAAACTGTTTTTT	CASARQGNNEKLFF
-	TRBD1	TRBV28	17	TRBJ1-6	TGTGCCAGCACTGGGGTTGGAGGGGGCTTGAATAATTCACCCCTCCACTTT	CASTGVGGGLNNSPLHF
-	-	TRBV10-3	13	TRBJ1-1	TGTGCCATCAGGCCGGGACAGAACACTGAAGCTTTCTTT	CAIRPGQNTEAFF
-	-	TRBV18	16	TRBJ1-6	TGTGCCAGCTCACCGACGGACACGGTGAATAATTCACCCCTCCACTTT	CASSPTDTVNNSPLHF
-	-	TRBV11-2	18	TRBJ2-1	TGTGCCAGCAGCTTAGAATCGGGACTTCTACTCTCCTACAATGAGCAGTTCTTC	CASSLESGLLLSYNEQFF
-	-	TRBV7-9	16	TRBJ1-2	TGTGCCAGCAGCTCCGGGCCCGGACAAACAGGGTATGGCTACACCTTC	CASSSGPGQTGYGYTF
-	TRBD1	TRBV7-9	14	TRBJ2-5	TGTGCCAGCGGGGACGACAGGGTCCAAGAGACCCAGTACTTC	CASGDDRVQETQYF
once	-	TRBV7-2	15	TRBJ1-6	TGTGCCAGCAGCTTAGGACAAAACATTAATTCACCCCTCCACTTT	CASSLGQNINSPLHF